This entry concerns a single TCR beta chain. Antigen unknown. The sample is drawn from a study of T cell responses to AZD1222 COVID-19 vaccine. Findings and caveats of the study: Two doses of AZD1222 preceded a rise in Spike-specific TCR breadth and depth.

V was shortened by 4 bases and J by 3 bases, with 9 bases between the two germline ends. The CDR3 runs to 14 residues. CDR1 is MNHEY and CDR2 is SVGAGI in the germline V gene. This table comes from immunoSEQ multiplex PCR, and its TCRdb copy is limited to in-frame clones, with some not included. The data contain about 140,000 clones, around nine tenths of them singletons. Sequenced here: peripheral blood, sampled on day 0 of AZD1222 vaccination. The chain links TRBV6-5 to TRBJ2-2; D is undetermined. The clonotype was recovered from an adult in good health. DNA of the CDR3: TGTGCCAGCAGTTCAGAACGGTACACCGGGGAGCTGTTTTTT. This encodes CASSSERYTGELFF.